A single sample is the source of the 11 T cell receptor beta chains below, sequenced in a study of blood T cell repertoires in COVID-19. This table comes from immunoSEQ multiplex PCR, and its TCRdb copy is limited to in-frame clones, with some not included. Of 200,000 to 300,000 clones listed, approximately 84% were seen once; the top ten hold around 7.8%. What was sequenced was peripheral blood. The receptors were sampled from a human donor in a cohort sampled during active COVID-19.

This clone was seen more than once but under ten times. This rearrangement joins TRBV19 to TRBJ1-5, with TRBD1 identical over 8 bases. Germline values: CDR1 LNHDA, CDR2 SQIVND (reference sequence). The CDR3 totals 14 residues. Trimming took 3 bases from V and 7 from J; bases not matched to a gene: 5. For the CDR3, the DNA is TGTGCCAGTAGTATCGACAGGGGTCGGCAGCCCCAGCATTTT. Its translation: CASSIDRGRQPQHF. The full variable domain, in which reference TRBV19 and TRBJ1-5 provide the parts outside the CDR3, is DGGITQSPKYLFRKEGQNVTLSCEQNLNHDAMYWYRQDPGQGLRLIYYSQIVNDFQKGDIAEGYSVSREKKESFPLTVTSAQKNPTAFYLCASSIDRGRQPQHFGDGTRLSIL.

The gene calls are TRBV2 and TRBJ2-7; 10 nucleotides match TRBD2. This CDR3 is built from 15 residues. The germline CDR1 and CDR2 sequences are SNHLY and FYNNEI. Germline trimming cut 7 bases from V and 0 bases from J; bases unmatched to any gene: 6. CDR3: CASTPGLASSYEQYF. Written as DNA, the CDR3 is TGTGCCAGCACCCCGGGACTAGCGAGCTCCTACGAGCAGTACTTC.

The J gene is TRBJ1-6, the V gene TRBV6-1; a possible D gene is TRBD1 (5 bases). CDR3 size: 17 residues. Germline V gene data show CDR1 as MNHNS and CDR2 as SASEGT. With 2 bases removed from V and 9 bases from J, the gap between germline ends came to 20 bases. CDR3 residues: CASSELFATVWASPLHF. The CDR3 region has the DNA TGTGCCAGCAGTGAATTATTTGCGACAGTTTGGGCTTCACCCCTCCACTTT.

The rearrangement links TRBV27 to TRBJ2-1; tentatively, D is TRBD2 (5 bases). Trimming took off 5 bases at V and 8 bases at J, with 22 bases between the two ends. This CDR3 is built from 16 residues. CDR1 and CDR2 (germline): MNHEY, SMNVEV (reference sequence). CDR3 nucleotide sequence: TGTGCCAGCAGTCCCCGGCCCCCCCCGGGAAGGCATGAGCAGTTCTTC. Protein sequence: CASSPRPPPGRHEQFF.

This chain joins TRBV28 and TRBJ1-4; 10 bases fit TRBD1. The CDR3 loop spans 13 amino acids. The ends lost 10 bases at V and 7 bases at J; junction bases unmatched: 6. The germline gives CDR1 MDHEN, CDR2 SYDVKM. The CDR3 region has the DNA TGTGCCATTGATCGGACAGGGGGTGAAAAACTGTTTTTT. Translated: CAIDRTGGEKLFF.

The chain has TRBV11-2 and TRBJ2-7; D is uncertain. The germline V and J ends were trimmed by 1 base and 0 bases, with 10 bases remaining between them. Germline lookup yields CDR1 SGHAT and CDR2 FQNNGV. The CDR3 has 15 residues. The CDR3 region is CASSLVPSDSYEQYF. The CDR3 nucleotides read TGTGCCAGCAGCTTAGTCCCCAGCGACTCCTACGAGCAGTACTTC.

The chain links TRBV5-1 to TRBJ2-5, with 14 positions matching TRBD2. The CDR3 runs 16 residues. With V trimmed by 4 bases and J by 2 bases, 4 bases remained unmatched. CDR1 is SGHRS, CDR2 YFSETQ, per germline. The CDR3 region is CASSTGTSGGQETQYF. The CDR3 DNA is TGCGCCAGCAGCACCGGGACTAGCGGGGGTCAAGAGACCCAGTACTTC.

The chain recombines TRBV2 with TRBJ2-1, with 7 bases identical to TRBD2. Per the germline V gene, CDR1 is SNHLY and CDR2 is FYNNEI. V trimming: 6 bases; J trimming: 7 bases; junction bases outside the gene matches: 9. The CDR3 totals 14 residues. The CDR3 DNA follows: TGTGCCAGCAGGGGAGAGCGGGATGGGAATGAGCAGTTCTTC. Translation gives CASRGERDGNEQFF.

The chain links TRBV6-5 to TRBJ1-5; 8 bases fit TRBD1. The junction had 2 bases not matched to a gene; V was cut back by 2 bases and J by 2 bases. Germline V lookup: CDR1 MNHEY, CDR2 SVGAGI. The CDR3 runs to 15 residues. The CDR3 DNA follows: TGTGCCAGCAGTTACGGGACAGGCGGCAATCAGCCCCAGCATTTT. Translated: CASSYGTGGNQPQHF.

The V call is TRBV7-9, the J call TRBJ2-1; D is possibly TRBD2 (6 bases). V shed 3 bases and J shed 5 bases, with 11 bases lying between them. CDR1 and CDR2 (germline): SEHNR, FQNEAQ (reference sequence). The CDR3 length is 14 residues. This CDR3 reads CASSFAGFDNEQFF. The CDR3 coding sequence is TGTGCCAGCAGCTTCGCGGGGTTTGACAATGAGCAGTTCTTC.

The V call is TRBV7-3, the J call TRBJ1-2; the match to TRBD1 covers 7 bases. V shed 5 bases, J shed 4 bases, and the junction held 7 bases outside the gene matches. The length of the CDR3 is 14 residues. Germline CDR1 reads SGHTA; CDR2 reads FQGTGA. CDR3 in amino acids: CASSPRQGLYGYTF. CDR3 coding DNA: TGTGCCAGCAGCCCGCGACAGGGTCTCTATGGCTACACCTTC. Based on the CDR3 plus reference TRBV7-3 and TRBJ1-2, the full variable domain is GAGVSQTPSNKVTEKGKYVELRCDPISGHTALYWYRQSLGQGPEFLIYFQGTGAADDSGLPNDRFFAVRPEGSVSTLKIQRTERGDSAVYLCASSPRQGLYGYTFGSGTRLTVV.